Listed below are T cell receptor beta chains from one sample, sequenced in a study of blood T cell repertoires in COVID-19. The repertoire was sequenced with immunoSEQ multiplex PCR; TCRdb's copy has only in-frame clones and lacks some. In the table there are about 150,000 clones, approximately 80% of which are singletons. The sample comprised PBMCs or T cells enriched from blood (not recorded which). These receptors originate from a woman aged 50 to 65 who had recovered from COVID-19. The CDR3 runs from the conserved cysteine through the conserved F or W. D genes are given only for firm matches. Size tells how often a clone was seen (once, few, many) or the class of an expanded clone, and some rows leave it out.

D,J,V,size,CDR3,DNA
TRBD2,TRBJ2-1,TRBV7-9,.,CASSLLAGVYHEQFF,TGTGCCAGCAGCTTACTAGCGGGAGTCTACCATGAGCAGTTCTTC
TRBD2,TRBJ2-3,TRBV7-9,once,CASSLAGAEDTQYF,TGTGCCAGCAGCCTAGCGGGGGCGGAGGATACGCAGTATTTT
.,TRBJ1-5,TRBV6-5,.,CASSYLGDQPQHF,TGTGCCAGCAGTTACTTAGGAGATCAGCCCCAGCATTTT
TRBD2,TRBJ2-7,TRBV16,.,CASSQSAGGRSSYEQYF,TGTGCCAGCAGCCAGTCAGCGGGGGGTAGAAGCTCCTACGAGCAGTACTTC
.,TRBJ2-5,TRBV9,.,CASSVGLRAQETQYF,TGTGCCAGCAGCGTAGGTTTGCGGGCCCAAGAGACCCAGTACTTC
.,TRBJ2-7,TRBV6-1,.,CASSEDWSSYEQYF,TGTGCCAGCAGTGAGGACTGGAGCTCCTACGAGCAGTACTTC
TRBD2,TRBJ2-7,TRBV4-2,.,CASSQDWGGGPLYEQYF,TGTGCCAGCAGCCAAGATTGGGGCGGGGGACCCCTCTACGAGCAGTACTTC
TRBD1,TRBJ2-7,TRBV3-1/TRBV3-2,.,CASSRNDRAQYEQYF,TGTGCCAGCAGCCGAAACGACAGGGCCCAATACGAGCAGTACTTC
TRBD1,TRBJ2-2,TRBV7-9,.,CASSSWDSFHTGELFF,TGTGCCAGCAGCTCATGGGACAGCTTCCACACCGGGGAGCTGTTTTTT
TRBD1,TRBJ1-1,TRBV6-5,.,CASRWTGGSLTEAFF,TGTGCCAGCAGATGGACAGGGGGGTCCCTCACTGAAGCTTTCTTT
.,TRBJ1-2,TRBV3-1/TRBV3-2,once,CASSQGRNGYTF,TGTGCCAGCAGCCAAGGCAGGAATGGCTACACCTTC
.,TRBJ2-7,TRBV11-2,few,CASSRRGSYEQYF,TGTGCCAGCAGCAGGCGGGGCTCCTACGAGCAGTACTTC
TRBD2,TRBJ2-2,TRBV3-1/TRBV3-2,.,CASSQGLAGTGELFF,TGTGCCAGCAGCCAAGGGCTAGCGGGCACCGGGGAGCTGTTTTTT
.,TRBJ1-2,TRBV27,once,CASSSSTGYGYTF,TGTGCCAGCAGTTCATCGACAGGCTATGGCTACACCTTC
TRBD1,TRBJ1-2,TRBV27,.,CASSLNRGGNGYTF,TGTGCCAGCAGTTTAAACAGGGGGGGAAATGGCTACACCTTC
TRBD1,TRBJ2-7,TRBV5-4,.,CASSLGRGLSAPYEQYF,TGTGCCAGCAGCTTGGGCAGGGGGCTCTCCGCGCCCTACGAGCAGTACTTC
.,TRBJ2-2,TRBV5-1,.,CASSLASGFSGELFF,TGCGCCAGCAGCTTGGCCTCAGGATTCTCCGGGGAGCTGTTTTTT
TRBD1,TRBJ2-7,TRBV27,.,CASSSDRGDSYEQYF,TGTGCCAGCAGTTCCGACAGGGGAGACTCCTACGAGCAGTACTTC
.,TRBJ1-4,TRBV28,once,CASRPQGSDEKLFF,TGTGCCAGCAGGCCCCAGGGGTCGGATGAAAAACTGTTTTTT
TRBD1,TRBJ1-3,TRBV28,.,CASSLYLGDRGRSGNTIYF,TGTGCCAGCAGTTTATATTTAGGGGACAGGGGGCGAAGTGGAAACACCATATATTTT
.,TRBJ1-1,TRBV12-5,few,CASGPLPSTGRGTEAFF,TGTGCTAGTGGACCGCTCCCATCTACAGGGAGGGGCACTGAAGCTTTCTTT
.,TRBJ1-1,TRBV7-2,.,CASSLGNTGTTEAFF,TGTGCCAGCAGCTTAGGGAACACAGGGACCACTGAAGCTTTCTTT
.,TRBJ1-5,TRBV3-1/TRBV3-2,.,CASSQVSSHQPQHF,TGTGCCAGCAGCCAAGTTAGCAGCCATCAGCCCCAGCATTTT
TRBD1,TRBJ2-2,TRBV6-6,.,CASSRAGQGVSNLRTGELFF,TGTGCCAGCAGTCGGGCGGGACAGGGGGTTTCAAATTTGAGGACCGGGGAGCTGTTTTTT
.,TRBJ1-6,TRBV5-1,.,CASSLRANNSPLHF,TGCGCCAGCAGCTTGCGAGCCAATAATTCACCCCTCCACTTT
TRBD1,TRBJ1-5,TRBV6-1,.,CASSDPGWTGGGNQPQHF,TGTGCCAGCAGTGACCCAGGGTGGACAGGGGGCGGCAATCAGCCCCAGCATTTT
.,TRBJ1-2,TRBV9,once,CASSPHPGGGYTF,TGTGCCAGCAGCCCTCACCCAGGAGGGGGCTACACCTTC
TRBD2,TRBJ2-1,TRBV19,few,CASTRQSSGVLYNEQFF,TGTGCCAGTACCCGGCAATCTAGCGGGGTGCTGTACAATGAGCAGTTCTTC
TRBD1,TRBJ2-5,TRBV6-5,.,CASSYSTGAGQETQYF,TGTGCCAGCAGTTATAGTACAGGGGCGGGCCAAGAGACCCAGTACTTC
.,TRBJ2-7,TRBV27,.,CASSFTVGEQYF,TGTGCCAGCAGTTTTACAGTGGGCGAGCAGTACTTC
.,TRBJ1-1,TRBV2,.,CASSEPRPGYMNTEAFF,TGTGCCAGCAGTGAACCCCGGCCCGGGTACATGAACACTGAAGCTTTCTTT
.,TRBJ2-5,TRBV7-6,.,CASSRTSGTAQETQYF,TGTGCCAGCAGCCGCACTTCCGGGACTGCCCAAGAGACCCAGTACTTC
.,TRBJ1-6,TRBV7-6,.,CASSQAGTGNSPLHF,TGTGCCAGCAGCCAGGCTGGCACAGGCAACTCACCCCTCCACTTT
TRBD2,TRBJ2-3,TRBV29-1,.,CSVALSGRVTDTQYF,TGCAGCGTTGCCCTCAGCGGGAGGGTTACAGATACGCAGTATTTT
.,TRBJ1-6,TRBV11-1,.,CASRRSSYNSPLHF,TGTGCCAGCAGGAGGAGCTCCTATAATTCACCCCTCCACTTT
.,TRBJ2-2,TRBV3-1/TRBV3-2,.,CASSQDQGRAGELFF,TGTGCCAGCAGCCAAGATCAGGGGCGCGCCGGGGAGCTGTTTTTT
TRBD1,TRBJ1-4,TRBV5-1,once,CASSLGLPGQGAGELFF,TGCGCCAGCAGCTTGGGACTTCCGGGACAGGGGGCAGGGGAACTGTTTTTT
TRBD2,TRBJ2-5,TRBV5-4,once,CASSLKSGGAGETQYF,TGTGCCAGCAGCTTGAAAAGCGGGGGGGCCGGGGAGACCCAGTACTTC
.,TRBJ2-7,TRBV29-1,.,CSARLDYEQYF,TGCAGCGCTAGACTAGACTACGAGCAGTACTTC
.,TRBJ1-5,TRBV7-8,.,CASSPRREGGIGQPQHF,TGTGCCAGCAGCCCCCGAAGGGAAGGGGGTATCGGTCAGCCCCAGCATTTT
TRBD1,TRBJ1-2,TRBV27,.,CASSLRVGQRAYGYTF,TGTGCCAGCAGTTTGCGTGTGGGACAGAGAGCGTATGGCTACACCTTC
.,TRBJ1-1,TRBV3-1/TRBV3-2,.,CASSFRTEAFF,TGTGCCAGCAGCTTCCGCACTGAAGCTTTCTTT
.,TRBJ2-1,TRBV15,.,CATSPGPLSSYNEQFF,TGTGCCACCAGCCCAGGCCCCCTGAGCTCCTACAATGAGCAGTTCTTC